The sample holds many counts of the clone carrying this TCR beta chain. This sample was taken from a study of T-cell reconstitution after alpha-beta-depleted transplantation in children. V was clipped by 5 bases and J by 11 bases; unmatched bases: 17. The CDR3 extends over 16 amino acids. Per germline, CDR1 SGHTA and CDR2 FQGNSA. A TCRbeta library incorporating unique molecular identifiers was prepared. TCRdb re-derived calls from the PCR reads in MiXCR, one entry per CDR3 protein. Counted here are roughly 200,000 distinct CDR3 sequences, around 7% occurring once; the ten biggest clones make up about 5.5%.

This receptor was obtained from a boy aged 2 to 10 with acute lymphoblastic leukemia, due to receive a stem cell transplant. The V and J genes are TRBV7-2 and TRBJ1-5; TRBD1 aligns across 8 bases. Sequences were derived from PBMCs, sampled before TCRalphabeta/CD19-depleted stem cell transplant. CDR3 bases: TGTGCCAGCAGCCTATCGCGGACAGGGTACGAGAATTCCCAGCATTTT. It codes for CASSLSRTGYENSQHF. Looking up the rest from reference TRBV7-2 and TRBJ1-5 gives the full variable domain: GAGVSQSPSNKVTEKGKDVELRCDPISGHTALYWYRQSLGQGLEFLIYFQGNSAPDKSGLPSDRFSAERTGGSVSTLTIQRTQQEDSAVYLCASSLSRTGYENSQHFGDGTRLSIL.